The 3 T cell receptor beta chains below were found in one sample sequenced in a study of response to subunit inactivated influenza vaccine. TCRdb itself ran the RT-PCR reads through MiXCR, one entry per CDR3 protein. Among under 200,000 distinct CDR3 sequences listed, over 8.5% were seen once. The sequencing here drew on CD8+ T cells sorted from PBMCs, taken less than 30 months after vaccination. These receptor sequences come from a man between 50 and 69 years old who received an inactivated influenza vaccine.

In this sample, this clonotype turned up a few times. This chain connects TRBV13 to TRBJ2-7; 7 positions agree with TRBD2. Germline CDR1 reads PRHDT; CDR2 reads FYEKMQ (reference sequence). The CDR3 spans 15 residues. Trimming removed 1 base from V and 3 bases from J; junction bases left unmatched: 6. The DNA for the CDR3 is TGTGCCAGCAGCTTAGCGGGAGGAGGTTACTACGAGCAGTACTTC. Residues: CASSLAGGGYYEQYF.

This clonotype was recorded many times. DNA of the CDR3: TGCAGCGCCTATAACCCCCCCCGGGAGCAGTTCTTC. Translation: CSAYNPPREQFF. The chain is built from TRBV29-1 and TRBJ2-1; D not resolved. Between the trimmed V and J ends, which lost 7 bases and 10 bases, there was a span of 17 bases. The CDR3 loop spans 12 amino acids. In germline, CDR1 is SQVTM, CDR2 ANQGSEA.

This clonotype was detected only once. The chain has TRBV3-1 and TRBJ2-2; perhaps TRBD1 as D (5 bases). The CDR3 length is 17 residues. Germline V gene data show CDR1 as LGHDT and CDR2 as YNNKEL (reference sequence). With 1 base removed from V and 3 bases from J, the gap between germline ends came to 15 bases. The CDR3, as DNA: TGTGCCAGCAGCCAAGCCCTGGCAGGGCCTTACACCGGGGAGCTGTTTTTT. It codes for CASSQALAGPYTGELFF.